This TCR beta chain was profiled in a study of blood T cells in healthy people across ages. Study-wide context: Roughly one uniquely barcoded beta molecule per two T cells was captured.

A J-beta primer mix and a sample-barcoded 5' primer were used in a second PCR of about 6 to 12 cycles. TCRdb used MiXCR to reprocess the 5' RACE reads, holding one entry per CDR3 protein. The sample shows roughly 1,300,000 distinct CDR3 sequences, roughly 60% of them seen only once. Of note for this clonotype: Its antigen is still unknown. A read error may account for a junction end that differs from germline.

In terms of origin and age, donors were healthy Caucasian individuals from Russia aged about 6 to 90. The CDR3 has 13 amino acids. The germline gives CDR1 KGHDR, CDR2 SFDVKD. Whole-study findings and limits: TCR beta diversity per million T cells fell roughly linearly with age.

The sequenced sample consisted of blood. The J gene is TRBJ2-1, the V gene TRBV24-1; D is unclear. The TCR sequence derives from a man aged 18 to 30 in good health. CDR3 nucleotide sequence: TGCACCACCAGTGATTCCGGCGGAAATGAGCAGTTCTTC. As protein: CTTSDSGGNEQFF.